This T cell receptor beta chain appears in the sequencing data of a study of T cells in Graves' hyperthyroidism and ophthalmopathy. Overall study findings and caveats: Blood also contained most expanded thyroid clonotypes above 0.001.

About this clonotype: The antigen is not known.

From germline, CDR1 is SGHRS and CDR2 YFSETQ. The CDR3 contains 15 residues. The J segment lost 8 bases and the V segment lost 4 bases, leaving 14 bases of the junction unmatched. TCR beta CDR3 regions were amplified from RNA. Primed by the HTBI set, a first-round RT-PCR was run on the TCR CDR3. Each CDR3 protein gets one entry after TCRdb re-called the multiplex PCR reads with MiXCR. The data show over 500,000 distinct CDR3 sequences, 35% to 50% seen once. This clonotype was sampled from an adult woman with Graves' disease, either hyperthyroidism or ophthalmopathy (not recorded which). The rearrangement links TRBV5-1 to TRBJ1-2; 7 nucleotides align to TRBD1. Sequenced sample: peripheral blood or thyroid tissue (not recorded which). In DNA, the CDR3 is TGCGCCAGCAGCAGTGTAGGGACAGAAGGCCGGGGCTACACCTTC. Protein: CASSSVGTEGRGYTF.